Below, 10 T cell receptor beta chains from the same sample are listed, as sequenced in a study of cytomegalovirus exposure and HLA in healthy donors. PCR involved 60 Vbeta and 13 Jbeta primers. Clones were read by immunoSEQ multiplex PCR, and TCRdb kept only the in-frame ones, dropping some. The sample's table shows roughly 71,000 clones. The sample was PBMCs. The receptors were sampled from a woman aged 40 to 55 in good health and CMV-seropositive.

V and J are TRBV28 and TRBJ2-1, with D perhaps matching TRBD1 (5 bases). Germline loops: CDR1 MDHEN, CDR2 SYDVKM. The CDR3 is 13 residues long. Trimming stripped 2 bases from V and 3 bases from J, with 5 bases between. This CDR3 reads CASSLQGYNEQFF. The DNA of the CDR3 is TGTGCCAGCAGTTTACAGGGCTACAATGAGCAGTTCTTC.

This rearrangement joins TRBV6-5 to TRBJ1-2; no clear D gene. Trimming took off 6 bases at V and 0 bases at J, with 14 bases between the two ends. Germline CDR1 is MNHEY and CDR2 is SVGAGI. This CDR3 contains 15 residues. The CDR3 protein is CASSHLPGTNYGYTF. In nucleotides, the CDR3 is TGTGCCAGCAGCCACCTCCCGGGGACTAACTATGGCTACACCTTC.

The chain couples TRBV2 to TRBJ2-5; unclear D gene. CDR3 length: 13 residues. Germline V gene lookup returns CDR1 SNHLY and CDR2 FYNNEI. V shed 4 bases and J shed 3 bases, with 9 bases lying between them. This CDR3 reads CASSVRLKETQYF. The CDR3 DNA reads as TGTGCCAGCAGTGTACGGTTGAAAGAGACCCAGTACTTC.

The V gene is TRBV29-1, the J gene TRBJ2-3; the match to TRBD1 covers 7 bases. CDR1 and CDR2 (germline): SQVTM, ANQGSEA. Germline trimming cut 6 bases from V and 0 bases from J; bases unmatched to any gene: 3. This CDR3 spans 13 amino acids. The CDR3: CSVLTGSTDTQYF. CDR3 DNA: TGCAGCGTCTTGACAGGGAGCACAGATACGCAGTATTTT.

The chain employs TRBV6-1 and TRBJ1-5; 9 bases fit TRBD1. Germline CDR1 MNHNS, CDR2 SASEGT. With 4 bases clipped from V and 4 bases from J, the junction kept 8 bases outside the gene matches. This CDR3 has 16 residues. CDR3 amino acids: CASSVPGTGRNQPQHF. The CDR3 DNA reads as TGTGCCAGCAGTGTTCCCGGGACAGGGAGGAATCAGCCCCAGCATTTT.

The J gene is TRBJ1-1, the V gene TRBV5-1, with TRBD1 matching 9 bases. This CDR3 region has 14 residues. J was trimmed by 7 bases and V by 4 bases; bases with no gene match: 8. Germline CDR1 and CDR2: SGHRS and YFSETQ. The CDR3 here is CASSLQGAQGEAFF. The DNA of the CDR3 is TGCGCCAGCAGCCTACAGGGGGCGCAGGGTGAAGCTTTCTTT.

The rearrangement uses TRBV2 and TRBJ2-7; 8 positions agree with TRBD1. The V gene end was trimmed by 0 bases and the J gene end by 7 bases; junction bases not matched to a gene: 14. The germline V gene has CDR1 SNHLY and CDR2 FYNNEI. The CDR3 spans 17 residues. The CDR3, as DNA: TGTGCCAGCAGTGAAGCGCTTCTTCGACCGGGACAGGATGAGCAGTACTTC. This encodes CASSEALLRPGQDEQYF.

This sequence joins TRBV19 and TRBJ2-3; 7 bases align to TRBD1. The CDR3 extends over 16 amino acids. CDR1 is LNHDA and CDR2 is SQIVND in the germline V gene (reference sequence). With V trimmed by 7 bases and J by 0 bases, 10 bases remained unmatched. CDR3 DNA sequence: TGTGCCAGTACCCCCAAGGGACAGAGGAGCACAGATACGCAGTATTTT. This gives the protein CASTPKGQRSTDTQYF.

J is TRBJ2-5 and V is TRBV2; 8 bases fit TRBD1. The CDR3 runs 14 residues. Germline CDR1 is SNHLY and CDR2 is FYNNEI. Trimming removed 6 bases from V and 10 bases from J; junction bases left unmatched: 13. The CDR3 DNA sequence: TGTGCCAGCAGGCGGGGCCTGACAGGGGAGGACCAGTACTTC. Encoded protein: CASRRGLTGEDQYF. Supplemented by reference TRBV2 and TRBJ2-5, the full variable domain reads EPEVTQTPSHQVTQMGQEVILRCVPISNHLYFYWYRQILGQKVEFLVSFYNNEISEKSEIFDDQFSVERPDGSNFTLKIRSTKLEDSAMYFCASRRGLTGEDQYFGPGTRLLVL.

The J gene is TRBJ2-2, the V gene TRBV7-6; 9 bases are shared with TRBD1. The CDR3 has 15 residues. The J segment lost 4 bases and the V segment lost 5 bases, leaving 5 bases of the junction unmatched. Per the germline V gene, CDR1 is SGHVS and CDR2 is FNYEAQ. CDR3 sequence reads: CASSKRQGVTGELFF. The CDR3 nucleotides read TGTGCCAGCAGCAAGAGACAGGGGGTCACCGGGGAGCTGTTTTTT.